The clone carrying this TCR beta chain has only one observation. In the original analysis: Amplification from reference gene primers served as the basis for estimated nucleated cell counts. Sequenced by immunoSEQ multiplex PCR; TCRdb stores in-frame clones only, minus some. D and trimming come from the DNA, and the V and J calls and clone size come from that table. The table records some 30,000 clones, roughly nine tenths of them present only once. The sample originates from a study of blood T cell repertoires in COVID-19. The germline gives CDR1 MGHDK, CDR2 SYGVNS. V lost 6 bases and J 10 bases, leaving 12 bases between the germline ends. The CDR3 is made up of 12 amino acids.

This clonotype was sampled from a man between 65 and 79 years old with active COVID-19. Sequenced material: peripheral blood. This chain connects TRBV25-1 to TRBJ1-4; D remains unclear. The CDR3 protein is CASREGGSKLFF. For the CDR3, the DNA is TGTGCCAGCAGGGAGGGCGGTTCAAAACTGTTTTTT.